This T cell receptor (beta chain) was documented in a study of T cells in Graves' hyperthyroidism and ophthalmopathy. Study-wide findings and caveats: Within blood appeared most thyroid clonotypes that had expanded above 0.001. A model of 13 V-J features distinguished ophthalmopathy from stable hyperthyroidism.

Orbital computed tomography, thyroid ultrasound, serum thyroxine and TRAb, and clinical symptoms together informed the diagnoses. The table lists this clonotype with a few counts. Its specificity is not known. Amplification targeted TCR beta CDR3 regions from RNA transcripts. Primed by the HTBI set, a first-round RT-PCR was run on the TCR CDR3. TCRdb reanalysed the multiplex PCR reads using MiXCR and keeps one entry per CDR3 protein. This table holds about 640,000 distinct CDR3 sequences, just under 45% found once. The V gene end was trimmed by 1 base and the J gene end by 6 bases; junction bases not matched to a gene: 7. Germline loops: CDR1 SGHVS, CDR2 FQNEAQ. This CDR3 comprises 16 residues.

V and J are TRBV7-8 and TRBJ2-2; 8 bases line up with TRBD1. The receptor was isolated from an adult man with Graves' disease, either hyperthyroidism or ophthalmopathy (not recorded which). Source material: peripheral blood or thyroid tissue (not recorded which). The CDR3 here is CASSLVRTGFSGELFF. The CDR3 DNA sequence: TGTGCCAGCAGCTTAGTTCGGACAGGGTTTTCCGGGGAGCTGTTTTTT.